These T cell receptor beta chains were read from a single sample in a study of T cell changes during pregnancy in multiple sclerosis. The data were produced by immunoSEQ multiplex PCR, yet TCRdb's version contains in-frame clones alone and is incomplete. Of around 100,000 clones detected, about nine tenths appear once; the ten largest clones hold 1.9%. The specimen comprised peripheral blood, sampled after pregnancy. These receptors all stem from a female donor with multiple sclerosis, enrolled in a pregnancy study. Both conserved end residues are part of each CDR3. The D gene is left open where the match is weak.

13 - TRBJ2-1 TRBV18 TGTGCCAGCTCACCTTATATGTACAATGAGCAGTTCTTC CASSPYMYNEQFF
13 - TRBJ2-1 TRBV30 TGTGCCTGGAGTGTCGGGGGTTACAATGAGCAGTTCTTC CAWSVGGYNEQFF
16 TRBD1 TRBJ1-4 TRBV25-1 TGTGCCAGCAGTGAATATGGGGACAGACTTAATGAAAAACTGTTTTTT CASSEYGDRLNEKLFF
18 TRBD2 TRBJ2-1 TRBV6-1 TGTGCCAGCAGTGGCGGCCCCCTACTAGCGGGGAACTACAATGAGCAGTTCTTC CASSGGPLLAGNYNEQFF
13 - TRBJ2-5 TRBV7-2 TGTGCCAGCAGCTTCCGACTTATAGAGACCCAGTACTTC CASSFRLIETQYF
16 - TRBJ2-3 TRBV11-2 TGTGCCAGCAGCGCCCTAGTGGCTAGCGTGAGGAGGACGCAGTATTTT CASSALVASVRRTQYF
14 - TRBJ2-5 TRBV7-2 TGTGCCAGCAGCTTAGGAGGGTCCAGGGAGACCCAGTACTTC CASSLGGSRETQYF
16 - TRBJ2-3 TRBV29-1 TGCAGCGTTGAAGATCGTAGCCGAACTAGCACAGATACGCAGTATTTT CSVEDRSRTSTDTQYF
14 - TRBJ1-2 TRBV2 TGTGCCAGCAGTCATCCAGGGGCAAACTATGGCTACACCTTC CASSHPGANYGYTF
15 TRBD1 TRBJ2-2 TRBV2 TGTGCCAGCAGTTTGACAGGGATTAACACCGGGGAGCTGTTTTTT CASSLTGINTGELFF
14 TRBD2 TRBJ2-1 TRBV28 TGTGCCAGCAGTTTGCCCGGACTAGTTTTTGAGCAGTTCTTC CASSLPGLVFEQFF
13 - TRBJ1-3 TRBV5-1 TGCGCCAGCAGCTTGAATACTGGAAACACCATATATTTT CASSLNTGNTIYF
14 - TRBJ1-2 TRBV7-2 TGTGCCAGCAGCTTAGAGACAGCAAACTATGGCTACACCTTC CASSLETANYGYTF
14 - TRBJ1-1 TRBV2 TGTGCCAGAGGGGCCGCGCCCTCGGACACTGAAGCTTTCTTT CARGAAPSDTEAFF
13 - TRBJ2-7 TRBV2 TGTGCCAGCAGTGAAGGGGCTTCGTACGAGCAGTACTTC CASSEGASYEQYF
13 - TRBJ2-1 TRBV19 TGTGCCAGTAGTATCAGGGGCAGTTCTCAGGTGTTCTTC CASSIRGSSQVFF